This is a list of T cell receptor beta chains from one sample in a study of Ad26.COV2.S vaccination and SARS-CoV-2 variants. Generated by immunoSEQ multiplex PCR, the TCRdb table keeps only in-frame clones and is missing some. The table shows approximately 340,000 clones, with around 90% occurring only once. This sample comprised peripheral blood, obtained after recovery from COVID-19. These receptors all come from a human donor who had recovered from COVID-19. Both conserved end residues are part of each CDR3. A D gene is named only where the DNA matches it firmly. Clone size is stated in some rows and not others, as once, few, many or a class when expanded.

D | size | J | V | CDR3 | DNA
- | - | TRBJ1-2 | TRBV2 | CASSERGGAGGYTF | TGTGCCAGCAGTGAACGGGGCGGGGCAGGGGGCTACACCTTC
TRBD2 | - | TRBJ2-3 | TRBV7-2 | CASSSKSGGLSGAQYF | TGTGCCAGCAGCTCAAAAAGCGGGGGCCTCAGTGGGGCGCAGTATTTT
TRBD1 | - | TRBJ2-3 | TRBV24-1 | CATSDGGQGSDTQYF | TGTGCCACCAGTGATGGGGGACAGGGTTCGGATACGCAGTATTTT
- | few | TRBJ1-2 | TRBV14 | CASSQGYGYTF | TGTGCCAGCAGCCAGGGCTATGGCTACACCTTC
- | - | TRBJ2-7 | TRBV6-6 | CASSQNYEQYF | TGTGCCAGCAGCCAAAACTACGAGCAGTACTTC
- | - | TRBJ1-3 | TRBV5-1 | CASSSTLGSSGNTIYF | TGCGCCAGCAGCTCAACCCTAGGATCCTCTGGAAACACCATATATTTT
- | - | TRBJ1-1 | TRBV6-2/TRBV6-3 | CASSYGLLMNTEAFF | TGTGCCAGCAGTTACGGATTATTAATGAACACTGAAGCTTTCTTT
TRBD1 | - | TRBJ1-5 | TRBV6-6 | CASSYQGQRLGQPQHF | TGTGCCAGCAGTTACCAGGGACAGAGGTTGGGTCAGCCCCAGCATTTT
- | few | TRBJ1-1 | TRBV7-9 | CASSEEWTEAFF | TGTGCCAGCAGCGAGGAGTGGACTGAAGCTTTCTTT
- | - | TRBJ1-3 | TRBV11-2 | CASSLERSSGNTIYF | TGTGCCAGCAGCTTAGAAAGAAGCTCTGGAAACACCATATATTTT
- | - | TRBJ1-1 | TRBV12-5 | CASGLDDSEAFF | TGTGCTAGTGGTTTGGACGACAGTGAAGCTTTCTTT
- | once | TRBJ2-7 | TRBV7-3 | CASSLWGGQVGEQYF | TGTGCCAGCAGCCTCTGGGGGGGACAGGTCGGCGAGCAGTACTTC
- | - | TRBJ1-3 | TRBV2 | CASRAGQGPTGNTIYF | TGTGCCAGCAGGGCGGGCCAGGGGCCCACAGGAAACACCATATATTTT
TRBD1 | - | TRBJ1-4 | TRBV6-6 | CAGNRGYLEKLFF | TGTGCCGGAAACAGGGGCTACCTTGAAAAACTGTTTTTT
TRBD1 | - | TRBJ2-7 | TRBV19 | CASSVQGAGEQYF | TGTGCCAGTAGTGTGCAGGGGGCGGGCGAGCAGTACTTC
TRBD1 | once | TRBJ2-7 | TRBV6-5 | CASRPQDRRWDEQYF | TGTGCCAGCAGACCCCAGGACAGGCGGTGGGACGAGCAGTACTTC
- | - | TRBJ2-3 | TRBV9 | CASGGPPFGTDTQYF | TGTGCCAGCGGTGGACCACCCTTCGGCACAGATACGCAGTATTTT
TRBD1 | - | TRBJ1-2 | TRBV2 | CASSVGQGAGGYTF | TGTGCCAGCAGTGTAGGACAGGGGGCGGGAGGCTACACCTTC
- | - | TRBJ2-2 | TRBV4-3 | CASSQDLPSRGFRTGELFF | TGCGCCAGCAGCCAAGACTTACCTTCCAGGGGCTTTCGTACCGGGGAGCTGTTTTTT
- | - | TRBJ1-2 | TRBV7-9 | CASSFGGVGYTF | TGTGCCAGCAGCTTTGGGGGGGTTGGCTACACCTTC
- | - | TRBJ2-2 | TRBV6-2/TRBV6-3 | CASSTHRQNSAAGELFF | TGTGCCAGCAGTACCCACCGACAGAATTCCGCCGCCGGGGAGCTGTTTTTT
- | - | TRBJ1-2 | TRBV18 | CASSPATGDYGYTF | TGTGCCAGCTCACCTGCGACAGGAGACTATGGCTACACCTTC